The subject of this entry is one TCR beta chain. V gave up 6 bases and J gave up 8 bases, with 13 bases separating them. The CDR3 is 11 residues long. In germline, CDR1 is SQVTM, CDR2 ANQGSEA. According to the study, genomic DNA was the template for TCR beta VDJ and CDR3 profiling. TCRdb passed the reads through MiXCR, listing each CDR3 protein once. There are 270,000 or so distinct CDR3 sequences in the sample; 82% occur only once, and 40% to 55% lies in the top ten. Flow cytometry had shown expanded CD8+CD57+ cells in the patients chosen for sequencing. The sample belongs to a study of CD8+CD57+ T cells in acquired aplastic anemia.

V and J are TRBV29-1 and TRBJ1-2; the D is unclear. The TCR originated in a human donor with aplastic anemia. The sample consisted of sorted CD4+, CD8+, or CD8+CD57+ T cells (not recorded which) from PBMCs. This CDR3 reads CSVAGLEGYTF. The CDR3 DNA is TGCAGCGTCGCAGGATTAGAAGGCTACACCTTC.